These 25 T cell receptor beta chains came from one sample sequenced in a study of cytomegalovirus exposure and HLA in healthy donors (dated 2017 in TCRdb). Preparation of the library involved the immunoSEQ multiplex PCR assay. For the multiplex PCR, a mixture combining 60 forward primers for TCR Vbeta segments and 13 reverse primers for TCR Jbeta segments was used. This immuneACCESS table, as held by TCRdb, lists in-frame sequences with V and J called but not all clones. Of the missing ones, under half trace to an unresolved V gene in checked studies; the others have no known cause. The sample includes about 200,000 clones, with about 76% observed a single time. The ten most abundant clones make up around 0.4% of the sample. Sequenced sample: PBMCs. The source of these receptors is a male donor in good health and CMV-seropositive.

This chain uses TRBV6-5 with TRBJ2-7; D gene ambiguous. Trimming took off 0 bases at V and 2 bases at J, with 8 bases between the two ends. The germline V gene has CDR1 MNHEY and CDR2 SVGAGI. The CDR3 contains 14 residues. In nucleotides, the CDR3 is TGTGCCAGCAGTTACTCGTTATCGGCCTACGAGCAGTACTTC. Its translation: CASSYSLSAYEQYF.

A few counts support this clone. In DNA form, the CDR3 reads TGTGCCAGCAGCTCTGCTTCAGGCTCGTATGAGCAGTACTTC. It encodes CASSSASGSYEQYF. The chain is built from TRBV5-4 and TRBJ2-7; D remains unclear. Germline V gene lookup returns CDR1 SGHNT and CDR2 YYREEE (reference sequence). The CDR3 contains 14 residues. V gave up 3 bases and J gave up 7 bases, with 17 bases separating them.

The chain employs TRBV7-6 and TRBJ2-5; TRBD2 matches at 7 bases. TRBJ2-7 matches the DNA end more closely, so the J call is doubtful. The germline gives CDR1 SGHVS, CDR2 FNYEAQ. There are 14 residues in the CDR3. The CDR3 is CASSLTTGGYEQYF. DNA for the CDR3: TGTGCCAGCAGCTTAACCACGGGAGGCTACGAGCAGTACTTC.

This chain connects TRBV27 to TRBJ2-5; maybe TRBD1 (7 bases). Trimming took off 6 bases at V and 7 bases at J, with 12 bases between the two ends. Germline CDR1 and CDR2: MNHEY and SMNVEV (reference sequence). The CDR3 is 12 amino acids. DNA for the CDR3: TGTGCCAGCAGCCAGGGGGGCGGGACCCAGTACTTC. It codes for CASSQGGGTQYF.

V and J are TRBV6-5 and TRBJ2-7; TRBD1 aligns across 8 bases. The CDR3 runs 14 residues. Germline lookup yields CDR1 MNHEY and CDR2 SVGAGI. V shed 7 bases and J 6 bases; nucleotides not matched to a gene: 11. The CDR3 here is CASTRDGTGSEQYF. Here the CDR3 DNA reads TGTGCCAGCACCAGAGACGGGACAGGAAGCGAGCAGTACTTC.

The chain carries TRBV7-9 and TRBJ1-1; the D is unclear. CDR1 is SEHNR, CDR2 FQNEAQ, per germline (reference sequence). CDR3 length: 14 amino acids. V was pared by 6 bases and J by 4 bases, with 15 bases between. CDR3 sequence reads: CASSSTQVGTEAFF. CDR3 DNA: TGTGCCAGCAGTTCAACGCAGGTGGGCACTGAAGCTTTCTTT.

The CDR3 region is CASSQDLGRTEAFF. CDR3 bases: TGCGCCAGCAGCCAAGACCTGGGGCGGACTGAAGCTTTCTTT. The chain couples TRBV4-3 to TRBJ1-1, with D possibly matching TRBD1 (5 bases). The CDR3 is 14 residues long. CDR1 is LGHNA, CDR2 YSLEER, per germline. The V gene lost 0 bases and the J gene lost 5 bases, with 10 bases spanning the gap.

The chain carries TRBV10-3 and TRBJ1-2, with 8 bases lining up with TRBD1. The trim removed 2 bases at V and 2 bases at J, leaving 7 bases unmatched. Germline V lookup: CDR1 ENHRY, CDR2 SYGVKD. This CDR3 has 16 residues. The CDR3 DNA sequence: TGTGCCATCAGTGAGGAGACAGGGGAGATAAACTATGGCTACACCTTC. Residues: CAISEETGEINYGYTF.

The chain couples TRBV25-1 to TRBJ2-3; 10 nucleotides match TRBD2. The CDR3 spans 16 residues. Unmatched junction bases numbered 5, after V lost 1 base and J lost 4 bases. The germline V gene has CDR1 MGHDK and CDR2 SYGVNS. The CDR3 spells CASSESRLAGADTQYF. The CDR3 DNA reads TGTGCCAGCAGTGAATCCCGACTAGCGGGCGCAGATACGCAGTATTTT.

The chain uses TRBV7-6 and TRBJ2-1; tentative D call: TRBD1 (7 bases). V lost 7 bases to trimming and J lost 9 bases, with 10 bases between them. The length of the CDR3 is 11 residues. Germline loops: CDR1 SGHVS, CDR2 FNYEAQ. The CDR3 is CASKQGGEQFF. CDR3 nucleotides: TGTGCCAGCAAGCAGGGGGGTGAGCAGTTCTTC.

The chain employs TRBV7-2 and TRBJ2-5, with a weak D call TRBD2 (6 bases). Germline CDR1 reads SGHTA; CDR2 reads FQGNSA. V lost 5 bases and J 2 bases, leaving 18 bases between the germline ends. This CDR3 contains 16 residues. The CDR3 loop is CASSQERDSRQETQYF. The CDR3 DNA sequence: TGTGCCAGCAGCCAAGAGAGGGACTCGCGACAAGAGACCCAGTACTTC.

The chain uses TRBV30 and TRBJ1-2; possibly TRBD1 for D (5 bases). The CDR3 has 17 amino acids. Deletions cut 0 bases from V and 4 bases from J, with 21 bases between. CDR1 GTSNPN and CDR2 SVGIG come from the germline V gene (reference sequence). In DNA form, the CDR3 reads TGTGCCTGGAGTGTATCCGTAACAAACAGGCCTGTCTATGGCTACACCTTC. Translation: CAWSVSVTNRPVYGYTF.

The chain carries TRBV9 and TRBJ2-1; 8 bases align to TRBD2. There are 15 residues in the CDR3. The germline V gene has CDR1 SGDLS and CDR2 YYNGEE. J lost 5 bases, V lost 4 bases, and 8 bases had no gene match. CDR3 nucleotides: TGTGCCAGCAGCCCAGGGACTAGGCCCCACAATGAGCAGTTCTTC. This gives the protein CASSPGTRPHNEQFF.

This clone appeared a few times. V gene TRBV7-3 combines with J gene TRBJ2-3; 10 nucleotides line up with TRBD2. Trimming removed 2 bases from V and 5 bases from J; junction bases left unmatched: 4. The CDR3 length is 15 residues. Germline V gives CDR1 SGHTA, CDR2 FQGTGA. For the CDR3, the DNA is TGTGCCAGCAGCTTAGCGGTAGCGGGGGGAGATACGCAGTATTTT. Translating it yields CASSLAVAGGDTQYF.

The V and J genes are TRBV4-3 and TRBJ2-7; 8 bases fit TRBD1. The germline V gene has CDR1 LGHNA and CDR2 YSLEER. The trim removed 2 bases at V and 3 bases at J, leaving 6 bases unmatched. This CDR3 contains 15 residues. Here the CDR3 DNA reads TGCGCCAGCAGCCAACTCACCGACAGGGGCTACGAGCAGTACTTC. As protein: CASSQLTDRGYEQYF.

The gene calls are TRBV10-3 and TRBJ1-2; D unresolved. Trimming pared 7 bases from V and 8 bases from J, leaving 20 bases between. The CDR3 consists of 14 residues. Germline CDR1 reads ENHRY; CDR2 reads SYGVKD. This CDR3 is CAIIRGPDTEGYTF. In DNA form, the CDR3 reads TGTGCCATCATAAGAGGGCCAGACACGGAAGGCTACACCTTC.

The chain recombines TRBV9 with TRBJ2-1; 10 bases fit TRBD2. J lost 6 bases, V lost 3 bases, and 3 bases had no gene match. Germline V gene lookup returns CDR1 SGDLS and CDR2 YYNGEE. This CDR3 has 14 amino acids. The CDR3 loop is CASSGSGGGNEQFF. CDR3 coding DNA: TGTGCCAGCAGCGGCAGCGGGGGGGGCAATGAGCAGTTCTTC.

The V call is TRBV7-6, the J call TRBJ2-5, with 10 nucleotides matching TRBD1. The better agreement between TRBJ2-7 and the DNA end casts doubt on the J call. There are 14 residues in the CDR3. Germline CDR1 is SGHVS and CDR2 is FNYEAQ. The CDR3 is CASRRSGTGDEQYF. As DNA, the CDR3 is TGTGCCAGCAGAAGGTCCGGGACAGGGGACGAGCAGTACTTC.

This rearrangement joins TRBV27 to TRBJ2-3; D not certain. Germline values: CDR1 MNHEY, CDR2 SMNVEV (reference sequence). The CDR3 consists of 14 residues. The germline V and J ends were trimmed by 6 bases and 1 base, with 11 bases remaining between them. For the CDR3, the DNA is TGTGCCAGCAGGTTGGCGCTAGGCACAGATACGCAGTATTTT. Translating it yields CASRLALGTDTQYF.

The sample holds a few counts of this clone. The chain combines TRBV6-1 with TRBJ1-5; 8 bases fit TRBD1. The CDR3 has 17 residues. With 0 bases clipped from V and 5 bases from J, the junction kept 9 bases outside the gene matches. Germline V lookup: CDR1 MNHNS, CDR2 SASEGT. CDR3 protein: CASSEAGTGTPYQPQHF. CDR3 nucleotides: TGTGCCAGCAGTGAAGCTGGGACAGGCACCCCATATCAGCCCCAGCATTTT.

The V call is TRBV6-1, the J call TRBJ2-7; no reliable D call. V was trimmed by 2 bases and J by 0 bases, leaving 5 bases between them. Germline V gene data show CDR1 as MNHNS and CDR2 as SASEGT. The CDR3 is 13 residues long. CDR3 amino acids: CASSEFSSYEQYF. The CDR3 DNA is TGTGCCAGCAGTGAATTCTCCTCCTACGAGCAGTACTTC.

The CDR3 loop is CASSLDTSEQYF. The CDR3 DNA reads as TGTGCCAGCAGCTTAGACACCAGCGAGCAGTACTTC. V gene TRBV7-2 combines with J gene TRBJ2-7, with no clear D. CDR1 and CDR2 (germline): SGHTA, FQGNSA. V gave up 1 base and J gave up 6 bases, with 7 bases separating them. This CDR3 contains 12 residues.

The CDR3 bases are TGCGCCAGCAGCTTTTGGGGAGGCAATCAGCCCCAGCATTTT. Protein sequence: CASSFWGGNQPQHF. The chain recombines TRBV5-1 with TRBJ1-5; D is undetermined. Trimming shortened V by 2 bases and J by 2 bases, and 8 bases separated the two germline ends. Germline-derived CDR1 and CDR2 are SGHRS and YFSETQ. This CDR3 region has 14 residues.

The chain combines TRBV28 with TRBJ2-7; 10 bases align to TRBD2. Germline lookup yields CDR1 MDHEN and CDR2 SYDVKM. The CDR3 runs 17 residues. Trimming cost V 6 bases and J 5 bases; bases outside gene matches: 16. The CDR3 reads CASSSSWTSGRMNEQYF. In nucleotides, the CDR3 is TGTGCCAGCAGCTCCTCCTGGACTAGCGGCCGAATGAACGAGCAGTACTTC.

Only a few counts were recorded for this clone. V gene TRBV6-5 combines with J gene TRBJ1-2, with D uncertain. V lost 5 bases to trimming and J lost 7 bases, with 17 bases between them. The CDR3 contains 14 residues. Germline CDR1 reads MNHEY; CDR2 reads SVGAGI. For the CDR3, the DNA is TGTGCCAGCAGTGAAAGCCCACGGGTAGGTGGCTACACCTTC. Translated: CASSESPRVGGYTF.